This T cell receptor (beta chain) was retrieved from a study of blood T cell repertoires in COVID-19. Study-wide background: COVID-19 samples collected from the United States, Italy and Spain covered acute and convalescent phases. T cells, B-cell-depleted T cells, or PBMCs provided the cDNA or gDNA that served as material.

In the original analysis: Estimates of nucleated cell counts were drawn from the amplification of reference gene primers. This table comes from immunoSEQ multiplex PCR, and its TCRdb copy is limited to in-frame clones, with some not included. That table supplies the V and J calls and clone size; D and trimming were determined from the DNA. The sample consists of about 99,000 clones, about four fifths of them appearing once. Germline V gives CDR1 SGHNT, CDR2 YENEEA. The CDR3 totals 15 residues. The V and J ends lost 4 bases and 8 bases, in that order; junction bases with no gene match: 8. The chain uses TRBV11-3 and TRBJ2-1; 10 bases are shared with TRBD2. This clonotype was sampled from a woman of 80 years or more with active or convalescent COVID-19. The sequenced sample was peripheral blood. CDR3 sequence: CASSSALSGGDEQFF. CDR3 coding DNA: TGTGCCAGCAGCTCCGCCCTAAGCGGGGGGGATGAGCAGTTCTTC. The full variable domain, its missing parts supplied by reference TRBV11-3 and TRBJ2-1, is EAGVVQSPRYKIIEKKQPVAFWCNPISGHNTLYWYLQNLGQGPELLIRYENEEAVDDSQLPKDRFSAERLKGVDSTLKIQPAELGDSAVYLCASSSALSGGDEQFFGPGTRLTVL.